The T cell receptor (beta chain) under discussion was sequenced for a study of blood T cells in healthy people across ages. Germline CDR1 is DFQATT and CDR2 is SNEGSKA (reference sequence). The CDR3 extends over 14 amino acids. The V end lost 6 bases, the J end lost 8 bases, and 20 bases lay between the germline ends. General study findings and limits: Per million T cells, TCR beta diversity dropped roughly linearly as age increased.

A remark on this clonotype: What it binds is unknown.

Combining a sample-barcoded 5' primer with a J-beta primer mix, a second PCR ran for about 6 to 11 cycles. In TCRdb, the 5' RACE reads were re-called with MiXCR into one record per CDR3 protein. Of under 1 million distinct CDR3 sequences in the sample, around 43% were seen once. The receptor's source is a man aged 55 to 70 in good health. The sample comprised blood. V usage is TRBV20-1 and J usage is TRBJ2-1; either TRBD1 or TRBD2 may fit D (5 bases each). The CDR3 DNA reads as TGCAGTGCCCGGTGGGGCAGAATGAGGGATGAGCAGTTCTTC. It specifies CSARWGRMRDEQFF.